This TCR beta chain derives from a study of T cells of healthy individuals (dated by TCRdb to the late 2010s). The library came from 5' RACE. These reads were obtained on an Illumina MiSeq. Starting from the raw public reads, TCRdb applied fastp trimming at Q25, assembled clones with MiXCR and retained in-frame beta chains. One record per CDR3 amino acid sequence lists the most common genes and DNA. Counted in this sample were under 70,000 distinct CDR3 sequences; approximately 14% of them appeared once. The leading ten clones occupy roughly a sixth of the sample. Worth noting for this clonotype: No antigen is known for it. There are no base qualities to consult, and no much larger clone falls within one base.

CDR1 and CDR2, looked up from the germline V gene (reference sequence), are SEHNR and FQNEAQ. Trimming accounts for 5 bases at V and 7 bases at J, while the number of junction bases matched to no gene is 11. Inclusive of the bounding cysteine and phenylalanine, the CDR3 is 17 residues long. Of the read, only the CDR3 DNA is kept; its 51 bases are in frame from base 1. The rearrangement joined TRBV7-9 to TRBJ2-1, with 13 central nucleotides matching TRBD2. This receptor was taken from a human donor in good health. The CDR3 protein: CASSPPKPGLAGNEQFF. At the DNA level, the sequence is TGTGCCAGCAGCCCTCCCAAACCGGGACTAGCGGGGAATGAGCAGTTCTTC.